Following are 28 T cell receptor beta chains from one sample sequenced in a study of PD-1 blockade in classical Hodgkin lymphoma (dated by TCRdb to about 2020). Library method: the immunoSEQ multiplex PCR assay. TCRdb carries this immuneACCESS record with in-frame sequences only. Its versions omit some clonotypes, under half of them owing to an unresolved V gene in the studies checked, with the rest unexplained. This sample holds over 70,000 clones; 75% to 95% were observed only once. About 2.9% of the sample rests with the top ten. Sample time point, as interpreted from the label and publication: cycle 4 day 1 (C4D1), after more than five weeks of nivolumab. Every trial patient had relapsed following autologous stem cell transplantation, and prior brentuximab vedotin exposure was what differed among cohorts A, B and C. Sequenced material: peripheral blood mononuclear cells (PBMCs), taken before the fourth cycle of nivolumab. Receptor source: a human donor with classical Hodgkin lymphoma.

The rearrangement joins TRBV7-2 to TRBJ2-7; 8 bases are a match to TRBD1. V shed 5 bases and J 0 bases; nucleotides not matched to a gene: 6. CDR3 size: 15 residues. Germline V gene lookup returns CDR1 SGHTA and CDR2 FQGNSA. CDR3 amino acids: CASSRTGRSSYEQYF. The CDR3 coding sequence is TGTGCCAGCAGCAGGACAGGGCGAAGCTCCTACGAGCAGTACTTC.

The chain combines TRBV7-2 with TRBJ2-7; TRBD2 matches at 12 bases. The ends lost 5 bases at V and 6 bases at J; junction bases unmatched: 8. The germline CDR1 and CDR2 sequences are SGHTA and FQGNSA. The CDR3 is made up of 15 amino acids. CDR3 in amino acids: CASSPGLAGSGEQYF. The DNA of the CDR3 is TGTGCCAGCAGCCCGGGACTAGCGGGTTCGGGCGAGCAGTACTTC. The full variable domain, rest sourced from reference TRBV7-2 and TRBJ2-7, is GAGVSQSPSNKVTEKGKDVELRCDPISGHTALYWYRQSLGQGLEFLIYFQGNSAPDKSGLPSDRFSAERTGGSVSTLTIQRTQQEDSAVYLCASSPGLAGSGEQYFGPGTRLTVT.

The chain links TRBV6-5 to TRBJ1-3; TRBD1 is a possible D gene (6 bases). Germline V gene sequence: CDR1 MNHEY, CDR2 SVGAGI. The ends were cut back, 6 bases at V and 4 bases at J, with 10 bases in the middle. CDR3 size: 13 residues. In DNA, the CDR3 is TGTGCCAGCAGGCGGGGGCTCGGAAACACCATATATTTT. Translation gives CASRRGLGNTIYF.

The chain joins TRBV14 to TRBJ1-1; weak D call: TRBD1 (5 bases). This CDR3 comprises 15 residues. Germline loops: CDR1 SGHDN, CDR2 FVKESK. Trimming pared 3 bases from V and 1 base from J, leaving 12 bases between. CDR3 region: CASSQNRGANTEAFF. CDR3 nucleotides: TGTGCCAGCAGCCAGAACCGGGGCGCGAACACTGAAGCTTTCTTT.

This chain links TRBV4-1 with TRBJ1-5; D gene uncertain. Deletions cut 0 bases from V and 6 bases from J, with 15 bases between. Looked up from germline, CDR1 is MGHRA and CDR2 is YSYEKL. The CDR3 covers 16 residues. The CDR3 DNA follows: TGCGCCAGCAGCCAAGATCCGGTGGGTGGGTCTCAGCCCCAGCATTTT. It specifies CASSQDPVGGSQPQHF.

The CDR3 is CSVAPQGSAYEQYF. The CDR3 coding sequence is TGCAGCGTTGCCCCGCAGGGATCAGCCTACGAGCAGTACTTC. The V call is TRBV29-1, the J call TRBJ2-7, with TRBD1 as a possible D gene (5 bases). Per germline, CDR1 SQVTM and CDR2 ANQGSEA. V was trimmed by 4 bases and J by 2 bases, leaving 15 bases between them. The CDR3 loop spans 14 amino acids.

The chain is built from TRBV6-5 and TRBJ2-1, with D possibly being TRBD2 (6 bases). The germline gives CDR1 MNHEY, CDR2 SVGAGI. With 5 bases removed from V and 2 bases from J, the gap between germline ends came to 13 bases. The CDR3 has 15 amino acids. CDR3 nucleotides: TGTGCCAGCAGTCCCGGCCTAGCGACCTACAATGAGCAGTTCTTC. Protein: CASSPGLATYNEQFF.

The rearrangement links TRBV30 to TRBJ2-7; D not resolved. The germline V gene encodes CDR1 GTSNPN and CDR2 SVGIG (reference sequence). The CDR3 contains 14 residues. V lost 4 bases and J lost 5, with 18 bases in between. The CDR3 loop is CAWNQLTMMDEQYF. The CDR3 coding sequence is TGTGCCTGGAATCAACTGACAATGATGGACGAGCAGTACTTC.

A single count supports this clone. The chain recombines TRBV6-1 with TRBJ2-6, with D hard to call. Germline CDR1 and CDR2: MNHNS and SASEGT. This CDR3 has 14 amino acids. Here the CDR3 reads CASDAASGANVLTF. The CDR3 nucleotides read TGTGCTTCGGACGCTGCCTCTGGGGCCAACGTCCTGACTTTC.

The chain recombines TRBV7-9 with TRBJ1-1, with 7 bases that match TRBD1. Looked up from germline, CDR1 is SEHNR and CDR2 is FQNEAQ (reference sequence). This CDR3 is 14 amino acids long. V lost 2 bases, J lost 11 bases, and 11 bases stayed unmatched. The DNA for the CDR3 is TGTGCCAGCAGCTTATGGACAGGCGTATTCGAGGCTTTCTTT. Residues: CASSLWTGVFEAFF. Together with reference TRBV7-9 and TRBJ1-1, the CDR3 gives the full variable domain: DTGVSQNPRHKITKRGQNVTFRCDPISEHNRLYWYRQTLGQGPEFLTYFQNEAQLEKSRLLSDRFSAERPKGSFSTLEIQRTEQGDSAMYLCASSLWTGVFEAFFGQGTRLTVV.

The chain recombines TRBV2 with TRBJ1-3; D is undetermined. CDR3 length: 13 amino acids. The germline gives CDR1 SNHLY, CDR2 FYNNEI. V was shortened by 1 base and J by 9 bases, with 10 bases between the two germline ends. Written as DNA, the CDR3 is TGTGCCAGCAGTGAAGGGGGTCTAAGCACCATATATTTT. It specifies CASSEGGLSTIYF.

The genes are TRBV30 and TRBJ1-2, with 7 positions matching TRBD1. V dropped 1 base and J dropped 6; count of bases not matched to a gene: 2. The CDR3 has 12 amino acids. CDR1 is GTSNPN, CDR2 SVGIG, per germline (reference sequence). DNA of the CDR3: TGTGCCTGGAGTGGACAGGGAGATGGCTACACCTTC. Protein product: CAWSGQGDGYTF.

This clone has just a few counts. The J gene is TRBJ2-3, the V gene TRBV6-1; a possible D gene is TRBD1 (7 bases). Germline assignment: CDR1 MNHNS and CDR2 SASEGT. Between the trimmed V and J ends, which lost 2 bases and 3 bases, there was a span of 15 bases. The CDR3 is 16 amino acids. The CDR3 coding sequence is TGTGCCAGCAGTGAATTGGCAGGGGGGCAGACAGATACGCAGTATTTT. Encoded protein: CASSELAGGQTDTQYF.

This clone has a single count. Other DNA sequences in this sample translate to the same CDR3. V is TRBV6-5 and J is TRBJ2-7; D unresolved. CDR3 size: 13 residues. The V end was cut by 2 bases, the J end by 3 bases, with 8 bases between. The V gene's germline CDR1 is MNHEY and CDR2 SVGAGI. CDR3 protein: CASSYGLNYEQYF. The CDR3 DNA sequence: TGTGCCAGCAGTTACGGTCTTAACTACGAGCAGTACTTC.

This clone was observed a few times. The rearrangement uses TRBV29-1 and TRBJ1-4, with a weak D call TRBD1 (6 bases). The V gene lost 2 bases and the J gene lost 7 bases, with 20 bases spanning the gap. This CDR3 is built from 16 residues. Germline values: CDR1 SQVTM, CDR2 ANQGSEA. CDR3 sequence reads: CSVESPEGGAGEKLFF. In DNA form, the CDR3 reads TGCAGCGTTGAATCCCCGGAGGGGGGAGCTGGTGAAAAACTGTTTTTT.

V is TRBV2 and J is TRBJ1-2; D call uncertain. Germline loops: CDR1 SNHLY, CDR2 FYNNEI. The ends were cut back, 7 bases at V and 3 bases at J, with 12 bases in the middle. This CDR3 contains 13 residues. The CDR3 sequence: CASILDTYYGYTF. In DNA, the CDR3 is TGTGCCAGCATTTTAGACACGTACTATGGCTACACCTTC.

This chain connects TRBV5-1 to TRBJ1-2; 7 bases are shared with TRBD1. Trimming removed 5 bases from V and 3 bases from J; junction bases left unmatched: 7. In germline, CDR1 is SGHRS, CDR2 YFSETQ. The CDR3 sequence is 14 residues long. The CDR3 spells CASSTTGSHYGYTF. The CDR3 DNA is TGCGCCAGCAGTACGACAGGGTCGCACTATGGCTACACCTTC.

The rearrangement joins TRBV5-1 to TRBJ2-1, with 13 bases that match TRBD2. With V trimmed by 4 bases and J by 10 bases, 2 bases remained unmatched. The CDR3 is made up of 13 amino acids. Germline V gene lookup returns CDR1 SGHRS and CDR2 YFSETQ. The CDR3 DNA sequence: TGCGCCAGCAGCGAGGGACTAGCGGGGGAGCAGTTCTTC. Its protein product is CASSEGLAGEQFF. The entire variable domain, with the rest obtained from reference TRBV5-1 and TRBJ2-1, is as follows: KAGVTQTPRYLIKTRGQQVTLSCSPISGHRSVSWYQQTPGQGLQFLFEYFSETQRNKGNFPGRFSGRQFSNSRSEMNVSTLELGDSALYLCASSEGLAGEQFFGPGTRLTVL.

V and J are TRBV13 and TRBJ2-3; D is unresolved. The germline CDR1 and CDR2 sequences are PRHDT and FYEKMQ (reference sequence). The CDR3 loop spans 15 amino acids. The V end was cut by 5 bases, the J end by 5 bases, with 17 bases between. In DNA form, the CDR3 reads TGTGCCAGCAGCCCCCCTAGAGTCTGGGAAGATACGCAGTATTTT. Its translation is CASSPPRVWEDTQYF.

The sample holds one count of this clone. The DNA for the CDR3 is TGTGCCAGCAGCGTCGGACTAGCCCGGGAGTACAATGAGCAGTTCTTC. This gives the protein CASSVGLAREYNEQFF. The chain employs TRBV9 and TRBJ2-1; TRBD2 matches at 8 bases. CDR1 and CDR2 (germline): SGDLS, YYNGEE. J was trimmed by 4 bases and V by 2 bases; bases with no gene match: 8. This CDR3 spans 16 amino acids.

This chain uses TRBV7-6 with TRBJ2-5, with 14 bases matching TRBD2. Trimming took 0 bases from V and 2 from J; bases not matched to a gene: 14. Germline lookup yields CDR1 SGHVS and CDR2 FNYEAQ. The CDR3 has 21 residues. The CDR3 DNA reads as TGTGCCAGCAGCTTAGCTCTTTCAGCGGGACTAGCGGGGGCCCGTCAAGAGACCCAGTACTTC. The encoded protein is CASSLALSAGLAGARQETQYF.

The chain couples TRBV30 to TRBJ2-1, with TRBD2 matching 7 bases. Losses at the gene ends were 0 bases for V and 3 bases for J; bases not matched to a gene: 5. Germline-derived CDR1 and CDR2 are GTSNPN and SVGIG (reference sequence). This CDR3 is built from 15 residues. This CDR3 is CAWSVPQRDYNEQFF. CDR3 nucleotide sequence: TGTGCCTGGAGTGTACCTCAGCGGGACTACAATGAGCAGTTCTTC. The full variable domain, rest sourced from reference TRBV30 and TRBJ2-1, is SQTIHQWPATLVQPVGSPLSLECTVEGTSNPNLYWYRQAAGRGLQLLFYSVGIGQISSEVPQNLSASRPQDRQFILSSKKLLLSDSGFYLCAWSVPQRDYNEQFFGPGTRLTVL.

The V call is TRBV7-7, the J call TRBJ2-1; the D is unclear. V lost 5 bases, J lost 3 bases, and 11 bases lay in between. The germline CDR1 and CDR2 sequences are SSHAT and FNYEAQ (reference sequence). This CDR3 has 14 residues. The CDR3 DNA follows: TGTGCCAGCAGCCCAACCGGGCGCTACAATGAGCAGTTCTTC. This sequence encodes CASSPTGRYNEQFF. Full variable domain (remainder filled in from reference TRBV7-7 and TRBJ2-1): GAGVSQSPRYKVTKRGQDVTLRCDPISSHATLYWYQQALGQGPEFLTYFNYEAQPDKSGLPSDRFSAERPEGSISTLTIQRTEQRDSAMYRCASSPTGRYNEQFFGPGTRLTVL.

V usage is TRBV27 and J usage is TRBJ2-2; D not certain. The CDR3 is 13 amino acids. CDR1 and CDR2 (germline): MNHEY, SMNVEV (reference sequence). V was clipped by 0 bases and J by 3 bases, with 2 bases between them. CDR3 in DNA: TGTGCCAGCAGTTTATCCGACACCGGGGAGCTGTTTTTT. Its protein is CASSLSDTGELFF.

The V call is TRBV5-1, the J call TRBJ1-5; perhaps TRBD1 as D (6 bases). Germline assignment: CDR1 SGHRS and CDR2 YFSETQ. V lost 0 bases, J lost 6 bases, and 10 bases lay in between. The CDR3 runs 14 residues. The CDR3 region has the DNA TGCGCCAGCAGCTTGGACGGGGGGCCTCAGCCCCAGCATTTT. It specifies CASSLDGGPQPQHF.

V gene TRBV5-1 combines with J gene TRBJ2-1; TRBD1 matches at 7 bases. Germline V gives CDR1 SGHRS, CDR2 YFSETQ. V lost 0 bases to trimming and J lost 0 bases; unmatched junction nucleotides: 3. This CDR3 has 16 residues. The DNA of the CDR3 is TGCGCCAGCAGCTTGGCCCCAGGGGGCTCCTACAATGAGCAGTTCTTC. This sequence encodes CASSLAPGGSYNEQFF.

This sequence joins TRBV7-9 and TRBJ2-7; 9 bases are shared with TRBD1. Germline assignment: CDR1 SEHNR and CDR2 FQNEAQ (reference sequence). V lost 5 bases to trimming and J lost 3 bases; unmatched junction nucleotides: 8. The CDR3 has 15 residues. The CDR3 region has the DNA TGTGCCAGCAGCGCCCCGGGACAGGGAGTCTACGAGCAGTACTTC. This gives the protein CASSAPGQGVYEQYF. Complete variable domain (other parts from reference TRBV7-9 and TRBJ2-7): DTGVSQNPRHKITKRGQNVTFRCDPISEHNRLYWYRQTLGQGPEFLTYFQNEAQLEKSRLLSDRFSAERPKGSFSTLEIQRTEQGDSAMYLCASSAPGQGVYEQYFGPGTRLTVT.

The chain employs TRBV15 and TRBJ1-2; no firm D call. V was cut by 0 bases and J by 7 bases, with 3 bases left in between. This CDR3 is built from 11 residues. Germline V gene data show CDR1 as LNHNV and CDR2 as YYDKDF (reference sequence). The chain's CDR3 is CATSRDGGYTF. CDR3 in DNA: TGTGCCACCAGCAGAGATGGTGGCTACACCTTC.